The T cell receptor beta chain described here comes from a study of blood T cells in healthy people across ages. Russia was home to the donors, healthy Caucasian individuals aged roughly 6 to 90. Trimming took 2 bases from V and 5 from J, leaving 15 bases between them. The V gene's germline CDR1 is LGHNA and CDR2 YNFKEQ. CDR3 length: 15 amino acids. Sample-barcoded 5' priming and a J-beta primer mix drove a second PCR of about 6 to 11 cycles. The template-switch adaptor, which had 12 random nucleotides, put a tag on each cDNA molecule. TCRdb called the 5' RACE reads again in MiXCR, with one record for every CDR3 protein. The data hold over 1,300,000 distinct CDR3 sequences, with approximately 59% observed a single time.

This receptor was taken from a man younger than 35 in good health. What was sequenced was blood. The genes are TRBV4-2 and TRBJ2-5, with D possibly TRBD2 on 6 matching bases. CDR3 nucleotide sequence: TGTGCCAGCAGCCAACCCGATGCTAGCGTTGAGACCCAGTACTTC. Its protein is CASSQPDASVETQYF.